The 21 T cell receptor beta chains in this list originate from one sample, sequenced in a study of T cells in localized non-small cell lung cancer. Using immunoSEQ multiplex PCR, the repertoire was profiled, and TCRdb retains in-frame clones only, with some absent. The repertoire holds 30,000 to 40,000 clones, with approximately 83% as singletons. This specimen was peripheral blood, taken before any cancer treatment. Every receptor here comes from a man aged 40 to 75 with stage I lung adenocarcinoma.

This rearrangement joins TRBV9 to TRBJ1-2; D remains unclear. V lost 4 bases and J lost 8, with 12 bases in between. Germline V CDR1 and CDR2: SGDLS, YYNGEE. The CDR3 totals 12 residues. CDR3 DNA sequence: TGTGCCAGCAGCCCTCGTGACGAAGGCTACACCTTC. This codes for CASSPRDEGYTF.

The gene calls are TRBV19 and TRBJ1-3; D not resolved. The CDR3 runs 14 residues. Germline-derived CDR1 and CDR2 are LNHDA and SQIVND (reference sequence). Trimming left V 7 bases short and J 2 bases short, with 12 bases between. The CDR3 nucleotides read TGTGCCAGTACTGGTCAGGAGACTGGAAACACCATATATTTT. Its translation is CASTGQETGNTIYF.

The chain joins TRBV30 to TRBJ2-1; D possibly corresponds to TRBD1 (6 bases). This CDR3 has 16 amino acids. V gave up 2 bases and J gave up 4 bases, with 18 bases separating them. The V gene's germline CDR1 is GTSNPN and CDR2 SVGIG (reference sequence). CDR3: CAWSQFWGPYYNEQFF. DNA for the CDR3: TGTGCCTGGAGTCAGTTCTGGGGGCCTTATTACAATGAGCAGTTCTTC.

The gene calls are TRBV18 and TRBJ1-1; D gene ambiguous. The CDR3 length is 15 residues. V was trimmed by 8 bases and J by 1 base, leaving 17 bases between them. CDR1 is KGHSH and CDR2 is LQKENI in the germline V gene. The CDR3 coding sequence is TGTGCCAGCACCCCCCGCGGAGGAACGAACACTGAAGCTTTCTTT. Its translation is CASTPRGGTNTEAFF.

This chain uses TRBV7-3 with TRBJ1-1, with 7 positions matching TRBD1. The ends lost 3 bases at V and 5 bases at J; junction bases unmatched: 3. Per germline, CDR1 SGHTA and CDR2 FQGTGA. The CDR3 runs 13 residues. The CDR3 bases are TGTGCCAGCAGCTTCGACAGGGCGACTGAAGCTTTCTTT. Protein: CASSFDRATEAFF. The full variable domain, rest sourced from reference TRBV7-3 and TRBJ1-1, is GAGVSQTPSNKVTEKGKYVELRCDPISGHTALYWYRQSLGQGPEFLIYFQGTGAADDSGLPNDRFFAVRPEGSVSTLKIQRTERGDSAVYLCASSFDRATEAFFGQGTRLTVV.

The chain combines TRBV19 with TRBJ1-1; D may be TRBD1 (5 bases). V lost 3 bases and J lost 0, with 8 bases in between. CDR1 and CDR2 from the germline V gene are LNHDA and SQIVND (reference sequence). CDR3 length: 14 residues. CDR3 sequence reads: CASSIGTVNTEAFF. The CDR3 nucleotides read TGTGCCAGTAGTATCGGGACGGTGAACACTGAAGCTTTCTTT.

A few counts support this clone. The chain carries TRBV19 and TRBJ2-1; no clear D. Looked up from germline, CDR1 is LNHDA and CDR2 is SQIVND (reference sequence). V was shortened by 3 bases and J by 2 bases, with 8 bases between the two germline ends. The CDR3 length is 14 residues. The CDR3 spells CASSIFGTYNEQFF. The DNA of the CDR3 is TGTGCCAGTAGTATCTTTGGGACCTACAATGAGCAGTTCTTC.

The chain employs TRBV28 and TRBJ1-2, with D tentatively TRBD1 (5 bases). CDR1 MDHEN and CDR2 SYDVKM come from the germline V gene. Trimming cost V 5 bases and J 4 bases, with 14 bases left between them. This CDR3 has 14 amino acids. The CDR3: CASSRQGSTYGYTF. The DNA of the CDR3 is TGTGCCAGCAGTCGTCAGGGTAGTACCTATGGCTACACCTTC.

This rearrangement joins TRBV6-5 to TRBJ1-4; TRBD1 might be the D (5 bases). CDR1 is MNHEY, CDR2 SVGAGI, per germline. CDR3 length equals 16 residues. V was shortened by 2 bases and J by 4 bases, with 14 bases between the two germline ends. This CDR3 reads CASSYAGATVNEKLFF. The CDR3 DNA follows: TGTGCCAGCAGTTACGCCGGCGCGACAGTTAATGAAAAACTGTTTTTT.

This chain links TRBV6-5 with TRBJ1-2; 11 positions match TRBD1. The CDR3 runs 14 residues. From germline, CDR1 is MNHEY and CDR2 SVGAGI. J lost 8 bases, V lost 5 bases, and 7 bases had no gene match. The CDR3 reads CASSPGTGGRGYTF. The CDR3 nucleotides are TGTGCCAGCAGTCCCGGGACAGGGGGACGGGGCTACACCTTC.

This sequence joins TRBV27 and TRBJ2-2, with 9 bases fitting TRBD1. This CDR3 contains 16 residues. Germline V gene sequence: CDR1 MNHEY, CDR2 SMNVEV (reference sequence). Trimming cost V 6 bases and J 5 bases; bases outside gene matches: 10. In DNA form, the CDR3 reads TGTGCCAGCAGGCCGTGGAGGACAGGGGTTACCGGGGAGCTGTTTTTT. This encodes CASRPWRTGVTGELFF.

The gene calls are TRBV29-1 and TRBJ1-3; no definite D call. The ends were cut back, 4 bases at V and 0 bases at J, with 10 bases in the middle. In germline, CDR1 is SQVTM, CDR2 ANQGSEA. This CDR3 has 14 amino acids. This chain's CDR3 is CSVAWAVSGNTIYF. CDR3 nucleotides: TGCAGCGTTGCGTGGGCCGTCTCTGGAAACACCATATATTTT.

The J gene is TRBJ2-2, the V gene TRBV10-3; 7 bases map to TRBD2. J lost 7 bases, V lost 6 bases, and 2 bases had no gene match. The CDR3 extends over 12 amino acids. Germline V CDR1 and CDR2: ENHRY, SYGVKD. As DNA, the CDR3 is TGTGCCATCAGCGGGACTAACGGGGAGCTGTTTTTT. Its translation: CAISGTNGELFF.

This chain joins TRBV10-3 and TRBJ2-3; 8 nucleotides line up with TRBD1. This CDR3 region has 13 residues. J was trimmed by 8 bases and V by 4 bases; bases with no gene match: 5. Per the germline V gene, CDR1 is ENHRY and CDR2 is SYGVKD. The CDR3 nucleotides are TGTGCCATCAGTGGGGCAGGACAGGGTACGCAGTATTTT. This gives the protein CAISGAGQGTQYF.

As to this clone: Other DNA sequences in this sample translate to the same CDR3. The chain combines TRBV28 with TRBJ1-2; D is unclear. Trimming removed 3 bases at V and 0 bases at J, with 8 bases between. CDR1 MDHEN and CDR2 SYDVKM come from the germline V gene. This CDR3 is 14 amino acids long. The CDR3 region is CASSLGRTNYGYTF. DNA of the CDR3: TGTGCCAGCAGTTTGGGCCGGACTAACTATGGCTACACCTTC.

V gene TRBV30 combines with J gene TRBJ2-7; 10 bases agree with TRBD2. V was clipped by 2 bases and J by 6 bases; unmatched bases: 4. The CDR3 sequence is 13 residues long. CDR1 GTSNPN and CDR2 SVGIG come from the germline V gene (reference sequence). CDR3 residues: CAWSPSGSAEQYF. As DNA, the CDR3 is TGTGCCTGGAGTCCTAGCGGGAGTGCCGAGCAGTACTTC.

The V call is TRBV9, the J call TRBJ2-2, with D possibly TRBD1 on 5 matching bases. This CDR3 is built from 16 residues. Per the germline V gene, CDR1 is SGDLS and CDR2 is YYNGEE. V lost 0 bases, J lost 3 bases, and 12 bases lay in between. The CDR3 sequence is CASSVVPGPDTGELFF. For the CDR3, the DNA is TGTGCCAGCAGCGTAGTTCCAGGGCCCGACACCGGGGAGCTGTTTTTT.

The chain recombines TRBV7-9 with TRBJ1-1; 7 nucleotides line up with TRBD1. Germline lookup yields CDR1 SEHNR and CDR2 FQNEAQ (reference sequence). Trimming took 4 bases from V and 1 from J; bases not matched to a gene: 6. This CDR3 region has 15 residues. The CDR3 nucleotides are TGTGCCAGCAGCTCGGGACAGACCAAGAACACTGAAGCTTTCTTT. Amino acids: CASSSGQTKNTEAFF.

This clone was counted between two and nine times. This chain links TRBV2 with TRBJ1-4; no clear D. Looked up from germline, CDR1 is SNHLY and CDR2 is FYNNEI. There are 13 residues in the CDR3. V was pared by 1 base and J by 7 bases, with 7 bases between. The CDR3 sequence is CASSEGDGEKLFF. CDR3 DNA sequence: TGTGCCAGCAGTGAAGGGGATGGTGAAAAACTGTTTTTT. Combining the CDR3 with reference TRBV2 and TRBJ1-4 gives the whole variable domain EPEVTQTPSHQVTQMGQEVILRCVPISNHLYFYWYRQILGQKVEFLVSFYNNEISEKSEIFDDQFSVERPDGSNFTLKIRSTKLEDSAMYFCASSEGDGEKLFFGSGTQLSVL.

The chain recombines TRBV29-1 with TRBJ2-5; the D gene could be TRBD1 or TRBD2 (5 bases each). Trimming removed 4 bases at V and 3 bases at J, with 15 bases between. The CDR3 consists of 14 residues. The germline V gene encodes CDR1 SQVTM and CDR2 ANQGSEA. The CDR3 coding sequence is TGCAGCGTTGGGCGGGTCAGACAGAAAGAGACCCAGTACTTC. Translated: CSVGRVRQKETQYF.

The rearrangement joins TRBV9 to TRBJ2-5, with no clear D. This CDR3 has 13 amino acids. Germline V gene data show CDR1 as SGDLS and CDR2 as YYNGEE. V lost 2 bases and J lost 4, with 9 bases in between. The CDR3 bases are TGTGCCAGCAGCGTGCTTAACGGAGAGACCCAGTACTTC. It yields the protein CASSVLNGETQYF.